This T cell receptor (beta chain) was identified during a study of metastatic and nonmetastatic thyroid tumors. Study context: Repertoire comparison spanned blood and tumor or nodule tissue of malignant and benign thyroid patients. Study-level findings and limits: It was reported that TCR beta diversity was significantly higher in malignant thyroid tumors than benign nodules, in blood and tumor.

At least ten counts were recorded for this clone. Its antigen is as yet unknown. Source study methods: A classifier for distant metastasis in papillary thyroid cancer was constructed using CDR3 differences observed across clinicopathological groups. Via MiXCR, TCRdb re-called the PCR reads. The authors' filters were not applied to this entry. The sample has approximately 38,000 clones, roughly 25% seen once. Nobody among the patients had been given any treatment before thyroid surgery. The source of this sequence is a female donor with papillary thyroid cancer or a benign thyroid nodule (not recorded which). Some clones in this sample may be carry-over from other donors' samples. Sequencing used blood.

The CDR3 sequence is CASSPGQIDSPLHF. Written as DNA, the CDR3 is TGTGCCAGCAGCCCAGGACAGATAGATTCACCCCTCCACTTT. This chain connects TRBV5-6 to TRBJ1-6, with D possibly being TRBD1 (6 bases). Trimming shortened V by 4 bases and J by 8 bases, and 13 bases separated the two germline ends. There are 14 residues in the CDR3. Per germline, CDR1 SGHDT and CDR2 YYEEEE.